Shown below are 26 T cell receptor beta chains from a single sample sequenced in a study of T cell repertoires in cytomegalovirus infection (dated by TCRdb to between 2017 and 2020). The run used an Illumina HiSeq 1500. TCRdb applied fastp at Q25 and MiXCR to the public reads, then kept only in-frame beta chains. Merged by CDR3 protein, the rows form single entries marked with the most common genes and DNA. Here the sample has roughly 140,000 distinct CDR3 sequences; about a quarter occur a single time. Together, the top ten hold 9.5% to 12% of the sample. Material: PBMCs. Receptor source: a human donor in good health (CMV status not recorded). Some clones in this sample may be carry-over from other donors' samples.

The J gene is TRBJ2-7, the V gene TRBV29-1, with D hard to call. The CDR3 extends over 13 amino acids. V lost 2 bases to trimming and J lost 1 base, with 9 bases between them. Germline V gene data show CDR1 as SQVTM and CDR2 as ANQGSEA. The DNA of the CDR3 is TGCAGCGTTGAATTCCCTTCTTCCTACGAGCAGTACTTC. This sequence encodes CSVEFPSSYEQYF.

This clonotype was observed at least ten times. V gene TRBV7-8 combines with J gene TRBJ1-3; the D gene is possibly TRBD1 (6 bases). CDR3 length equals 16 residues. V lost 5 bases and J lost 0, with 14 bases in between. From germline, CDR1 is SGHVS and CDR2 FQNEAQ. The CDR3 region is CASSADRTDSGNTIYF. The CDR3 DNA reads as TGTGCCAGCAGCGCGGACAGAACTGACTCTGGAAACACCATATATTTT.

The genes are TRBV7-2 and TRBJ2-2; 7 bases match TRBD1. Germline lookup yields CDR1 SGHTA and CDR2 FQGNSA. The CDR3 spans 15 residues. V lost 2 bases and J lost 7; bases outside the gene matches: 7. The DNA for the CDR3 is TGTGCCAGCAGCTTAAACAGGGGCTCTGGCGGGGAGCTGTTTTTT. Protein sequence: CASSLNRGSGGELFF.

In regard to this clonotype: One junction end does not reproduce the germline sequence, and a read error may be involved. The CDR3 coding sequence is TGTGCCAGCAGCTTGTCGGTTTCGGGCTCTGGAAACACCACATATTTT. This encodes CASSLSVSGSGNTTYF. V and J are TRBV7-6 and TRBJ1-3; D unclear. Germline-derived CDR1 and CDR2 are SGHVS and FNYEAQ. The CDR3 sequence is 16 residues long.

The CDR3 loop is CASSSQGQGERETQYF. The CDR3 coding sequence is TGTGCCAGCAGTTCACAGGGACAGGGGGAACGAGAGACCCAGTACTTC. The V call is TRBV6-1, the J call TRBJ2-5; 11 positions match TRBD1. The V gene end was trimmed by 5 bases and the J gene end by 4 bases; junction bases not matched to a gene: 9. CDR3 length: 16 amino acids. Germline CDR1 is MNHNS and CDR2 is SASEGT.

This clonotype was observed at least ten times. The chain carries TRBV7-2 and TRBJ2-1; TRBD1 agrees at 8 bases. Germline V gene sequence: CDR1 SGHTA, CDR2 FQGNSA. CDR3 length: 17 residues. V shed 5 bases, J shed 3 bases, and the junction held 12 bases outside the gene matches. The CDR3 here is CASSRHPGTGLYNEQFF. CDR3 bases: TGTGCCAGCAGCCGACATCCCGGGACAGGCCTCTACAATGAGCAGTTCTTC.

The rearrangement links TRBV5-1 to TRBJ2-2; no firm D call. The CDR3 spans 13 residues. In germline, CDR1 is SGHRS, CDR2 YFSETQ. V lost 5 bases and J 1 base, leaving 6 bases between the germline ends. The CDR3 region is CASSEGNTGELFF. The CDR3 bases are TGCGCCAGCAGTGAAGGGAACACCGGGGAGCTGTTTTTT. Full variable domain (missing parts from reference TRBV5-1 and TRBJ2-2): KAGVTQTPRYLIKTRGQQVTLSCSPISGHRSVSWYQQTPGQGLQFLFEYFSETQRNKGNFPGRFSGRQFSNSRSEMNVSTLELGDSALYLCASSEGNTGELFFGEGSRLTVL.

This clonotype was seen repeatedly, ten times or more. The chain combines TRBV7-9 with TRBJ2-3; a weak D match, TRBD2 (6 bases). There are 16 residues in the CDR3. The V and J ends lost 5 bases and 6 bases respectively, with 21 bases between them. CDR1 and CDR2 from the germline V gene are SEHNR and FQNEAQ (reference sequence). The DNA of the CDR3 is TGTGCCAGCAGCCCTACCTGGAGGGACCGTGTGGATACGCAGTATTTT. It specifies CASSPTWRDRVDTQYF.

This clonotype came up many times. In nucleotides, the CDR3 is TGTGCCAGCAGCCGGGGGTCGGGGAACACCGGGGAGCTGTTTTTT. Encoded protein: CASSRGSGNTGELFF. The chain combines TRBV7-2 with TRBJ2-2, with D maybe TRBD2 (6 bases). Germline V gene data show CDR1 as SGHTA and CDR2 as FQGNSA. The V gene lost 5 bases and the J gene lost 1 base, with 11 bases spanning the gap. This CDR3 is built from 15 residues.

Details on this clonotype: Relative to the germline gene, one junction end is altered; a read error may explain this. The rearrangement uses TRBV5-1 and TRBJ1-4; a possible D gene is TRBD1 (5 bases). CDR1 is SGHRS, CDR2 YFSETQ, per germline. The length of the CDR3 is 13 residues. CDR3 residues: CASSLGWDERLFF. The CDR3 DNA reads TGCGCCAGCAGCTTGGGATGGGACGAAAGACTGTTTTTT.

This clonotype was counted only a few times. V is TRBV7-3 and J is TRBJ2-7, with TRBD1 identical over 9 bases. The CDR3 is 17 residues long. Germline-derived CDR1 and CDR2 are SGHTA and FQGTGA. With 0 bases clipped from V and 3 bases from J, the junction kept 9 bases outside the gene matches. CDR3 coding DNA: TGTGCCAGCAGCTTAACGGGGATACAGGGGGCTATCTACGAGCAGTACTTC. Translation gives CASSLTGIQGAIYEQYF.

CDR3 region: CASSYLDRGHGEQFF. The CDR3 DNA sequence: TGTGCCAGCAGTTACCTGGACAGGGGGCATGGTGAGCAGTTCTTC. The chain recombines TRBV6-2 or TRBV6-3 with TRBJ2-1; 11 bases are shared with TRBD1. This CDR3 has 15 amino acids. Trimming cost V 2 bases and J 9 bases; bases outside gene matches: 6. Germline V lookup: CDR1 MNHEY, CDR2 SVGEGT.

The chain joins TRBV5-6 to TRBJ2-1; D possibly matches TRBD1 or TRBD2 (5 bases each). V lost 2 bases, J lost 0 bases, and 18 bases lay in between. This CDR3 is built from 18 residues. CDR1 and CDR2 (germline): SGHDT, YYEEEE. The CDR3 reads CASSFGTPLTSSYNEQFF. The CDR3 DNA reads as TGTGCCAGCAGCTTTGGGACCCCCCTCACAAGCTCCTACAATGAGCAGTTCTTC.

This clonotype was picked up a small number of times. V is TRBV7-8 and J is TRBJ2-1; TRBD2 matches at 14 bases. Germline lookup yields CDR1 SGHVS and CDR2 FQNEAQ. V dropped 6 bases and J dropped 9; count of bases not matched to a gene: 1. The CDR3 totals 13 residues. CDR3 residues: CASRGLAGGEQFF. CDR3 DNA sequence: TGTGCCAGCAGAGGACTAGCGGGAGGTGAGCAGTTCTTC.

This sequence joins TRBV2 and TRBJ2-5; 8 bases are a match to TRBD2. After removal of 3 bases from V and 7 bases from J, the junction contained 13 bases not matched to a gene. CDR3 length: 16 amino acids. CDR1 is SNHLY, CDR2 FYNNEI, per germline. For the CDR3, the DNA is TGTGCCAGCAGTGACGACGCTCGGACTAGCTCAGGGACCCAGTACTTC. This translates into CASSDDARTSSGTQYF.

This clonotype appeared a single time. The chain uses TRBV30 and TRBJ1-1, with a weak D call TRBD1 (5 bases). CDR3 length equals 13 residues. V was trimmed by 4 bases and J by 7 bases, leaving 16 bases between them. CDR1 is GTSNPN and CDR2 is SVGIG in the germline V gene (reference sequence). The CDR3, as DNA: TGTGCCTGGACCCACAGGCAGAACGTTGAAGCTTTCTTT. Translating gives CAWTHRQNVEAFF. Together with reference TRBV30 and TRBJ1-1, the CDR3 gives the full variable domain: SQTIHQWPATLVQPVGSPLSLECTVEGTSNPNLYWYRQAAGRGLQLLFYSVGIGQISSEVPQNLSASRPQDRQFILSSKKLLLSDSGFYLCAWTHRQNVEAFFGQGTRLTVV.

This rearrangement joins TRBV4-3 to TRBJ2-1; 9 nucleotides line up with TRBD2. Germline V gives CDR1 LGHNA, CDR2 YSLEER. The CDR3 spans 15 residues. V gave up 0 bases and J gave up 6 bases; unmatched junction bases: 3. As DNA, the CDR3 is TGCGCCAGCAGCCAAGATAGCGGGGGACTCAATGAGCAGTTCTTC. Residues: CASSQDSGGLNEQFF.

This clonotype was seen a few times. The rearrangement uses TRBV10-3 and TRBJ2-1; the D is unclear. This CDR3 has 11 amino acids. Trimming stripped 8 bases from V and 6 bases from J, with 8 bases between. Germline V gene sequence: CDR1 ENHRY, CDR2 SYGVKD. The CDR3 bases are TGTGCCATCGGCGCTTTCAATGAGCAGTTCTTC. Protein sequence: CAIGAFNEQFF.

This clonotype turned up a few times. The rearrangement links TRBV11-2 to TRBJ2-4; tentative D call: TRBD1 (6 bases). The V gene lost 6 bases and the J gene lost 6 bases, with 12 bases spanning the gap. The CDR3 spans 13 residues. The germline V gene has CDR1 SGHAT and CDR2 FQNNGV. The CDR3 is CASSEQGGNIQYF. CDR3 DNA: TGTGCCAGCAGTGAACAGGGCGGAAACATTCAGTACTTC.

This clonotype was found a few times. The chain couples TRBV7-6 to TRBJ2-2, with 12 positions matching TRBD2. Germline V CDR1 and CDR2: SGHVS, FNYEAQ. The CDR3 runs 18 residues. The ends lost 2 bases at V and 1 base at J; junction bases unmatched: 5. For the CDR3, the DNA is TGTGCCAGCAGCTTATTACTGACTAGCGGGAGGAACACCGGGGAGCTGTTTTTT. Translating gives CASSLLLTSGRNTGELFF.

This clonotype came up a few times. This CDR3 is CASSAAGSETQYF. CDR3 DNA: TGTGCCAGCAGCGCGGCAGGGTCGGAGACCCAGTACTTC. The rearrangement joins TRBV11-3 to TRBJ2-5; the D gene is possibly TRBD1 (5 bases). The CDR3 covers 13 residues. With 5 bases removed from V and 5 bases from J, the gap between germline ends came to 12 bases. Germline-derived CDR1 and CDR2 are SGHNT and YENEEA.

Turning to this clonotype: One end of the junction varies from germline; a read error may be responsible. The V gene is TRBV11-2, the J gene TRBJ2-3; D gene ambiguous. Germline-derived CDR1 and CDR2 are SGHAT and FQNNGV. The CDR3 length is 12 residues. The CDR3: CASRFLPDTQYF. DNA for the CDR3: TGTGCCAGCCGCTTTTTGCCCGATACGCAGTATTTT.

The chain has TRBV11-2 and TRBJ2-5; 10 bases map to TRBD1. The CDR3 is made up of 14 amino acids. The V and J ends lost 6 bases and 3 bases, in that order; junction bases with no gene match: 4. The germline CDR1 and CDR2 sequences are SGHAT and FQNNGV. The CDR3 is CASRSDRGKETQYF. The CDR3 DNA follows: TGTGCCAGCAGATCGGACAGGGGGAAAGAGACCCAGTACTTC.

The rearrangement links TRBV3-1 to TRBJ1-2; maybe TRBD1 (6 bases). This CDR3 comprises 12 residues. CDR1 and CDR2 from the germline V gene are LGHDT and YNNKEL (reference sequence). Deletions cut 4 bases from V and 7 bases from J, with 10 bases between. The CDR3 DNA is TGTGCCAGCAGCCCGACAGGACGTGGCTACACCTTC. Its translation: CASSPTGRGYTF.

The V call is TRBV19, the J call TRBJ1-1; tentatively, D is TRBD1 (5 bases). CDR3 length equals 15 residues. Trimming stripped 3 bases from V and 2 bases from J, with 13 bases between. Germline-derived CDR1 and CDR2 are LNHDA and SQIVND (reference sequence). DNA of the CDR3: TGTGCCAGTAGTATCGGGACGGGTACAAACACTGAAGCTTTCTTT. Its translation is CASSIGTGTNTEAFF.

This rearrangement joins TRBV28 to TRBJ1-4; D not certain. The V gene lost 6 bases and the J gene lost 8 bases, with 10 bases spanning the gap. The CDR3 covers 12 residues. From germline, CDR1 is MDHEN and CDR2 SYDVKM. The CDR3 here is CASRIGGEKLFF. In DNA form, the CDR3 reads TGTGCCAGCAGAATTGGCGGAGAAAAACTGTTTTTT.